This passage covers 8 T cell receptor beta chains from one sample sequenced in a study of OX40 agonist ivuxolimab in advanced cancers. Profiling relied on immunoSEQ multiplex PCR, and the TCRdb table lists in-frame clones only, not all of them. The data hold over 45,000 clones, with about 81% observed a single time. The source was CD4+ or CD8+ T cells sorted from blood, collected in a trial of the OX40 agonist ivuxolimab. These receptors all stem from an adult with an advanced solid tumor such as melanoma, head and neck, liver or kidney cancer.

The gene calls are TRBV6-5 and TRBJ2-7; TRBD2 is a possible D gene (6 bases). Germline V CDR1 and CDR2: MNHEY, SVGAGI. This CDR3 has 12 amino acids. V lost 7 bases to trimming and J lost 3 bases, with 10 bases between them. CDR3 in DNA: TGTGCCAGCACTAGCGAGGTCTACGAGCAGTACTTC. Protein product: CASTSEVYEQYF.

J is TRBJ1-3 and V is TRBV6-5; perhaps TRBD1 as D (5 bases). V lost 2 bases to trimming and J lost 0 bases, with 11 bases between them. Germline CDR1 MNHEY, CDR2 SVGAGI. This CDR3 spans 16 amino acids. In DNA, the CDR3 is TGTGCCAGCAGTTACGGGGGGATCAACTCTGGAAACACCATATATTTT. Amino acids: CASSYGGINSGNTIYF.

CDR3 sequence reads: CASSQDSGNTEAFF. CDR3 DNA: TGTGCCAGCAGCCAAGATAGTGGGAACACTGAAGCTTTCTTT. The chain links TRBV14 to TRBJ1-1; D not resolved. CDR3 length equals 14 residues. The germline V and J ends were trimmed by 0 bases and 1 base, with 6 bases remaining between them. Germline CDR1 and CDR2: SGHDN and FVKESK.

This clone was recorded a few times. This sequence joins TRBV2 and TRBJ2-2; D might be TRBD1 (5 bases). Germline V gene sequence: CDR1 SNHLY, CDR2 FYNNEI. The CDR3 is 12 residues long. The V gene lost 9 bases and the J gene lost 7 bases, with 12 bases spanning the gap. The CDR3 loop is CARPTQGGELFF. CDR3 sequence (DNA): TGTGCCAGACCTACGCAGGGCGGGGAGCTGTTTTTT.

The genes are TRBV7-2 and TRBJ1-2, with D unresolved. Germline CDR1 is SGHTA and CDR2 is FQGNSA. The CDR3 is 16 amino acids. Trimming removed 2 bases from V and 0 bases from J, with 13 bases in between. CDR3 protein: CASSLNGISSNYGYTF. The CDR3 DNA follows: TGTGCCAGCAGCTTAAACGGAATCTCCTCTAACTATGGCTACACCTTC.

The J gene is TRBJ1-1, the V gene TRBV7-2; D remains ambiguous. Per germline, CDR1 SGHTA and CDR2 FQGNSA. This CDR3 contains 14 residues. Trimming stripped 4 bases from V and 4 bases from J, with 13 bases between. For the CDR3, the DNA is TGTGCCAGCAGCTCAACCAGGTTCCGCACTGAAGCTTTCTTT. Translated: CASSSTRFRTEAFF.

The chain carries TRBV18 and TRBJ1-1, with D unclear. Trimming removed 6 bases from V and 2 bases from J, with 16 bases in between. This CDR3 has 15 residues. Looked up from germline, CDR1 is KGHSH and CDR2 is LQKENI. This CDR3 is CASSRGAASNTEAFF. As DNA, the CDR3 is TGTGCCAGCTCGAGAGGAGCCGCCAGCAACACTGAAGCTTTCTTT.

This chain joins TRBV5-1 and TRBJ2-7, with 12 positions matching TRBD2. The V gene's germline CDR1 is SGHRS and CDR2 YFSETQ. This CDR3 is 14 amino acids long. The J segment lost 2 bases and the V segment lost 4 bases, leaving 1 base of the junction unmatched. The CDR3 spells CASSLAGGPYEQYF. CDR3 nucleotides: TGCGCCAGCAGCCTAGCGGGGGGGCCCTACGAGCAGTACTTC.